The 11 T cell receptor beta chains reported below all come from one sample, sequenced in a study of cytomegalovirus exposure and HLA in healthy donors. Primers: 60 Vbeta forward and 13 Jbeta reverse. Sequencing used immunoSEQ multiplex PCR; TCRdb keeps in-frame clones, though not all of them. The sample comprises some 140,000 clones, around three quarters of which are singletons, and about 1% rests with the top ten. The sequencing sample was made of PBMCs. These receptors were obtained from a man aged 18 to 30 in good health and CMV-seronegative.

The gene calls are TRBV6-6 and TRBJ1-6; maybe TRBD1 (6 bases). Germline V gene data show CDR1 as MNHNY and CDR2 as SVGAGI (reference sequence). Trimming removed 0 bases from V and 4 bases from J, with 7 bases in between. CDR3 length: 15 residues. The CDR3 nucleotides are TGTGCCAGCAGTTACTCTACAGGGTATAATTCACCCCTCCACTTT. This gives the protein CASSYSTGYNSPLHF.

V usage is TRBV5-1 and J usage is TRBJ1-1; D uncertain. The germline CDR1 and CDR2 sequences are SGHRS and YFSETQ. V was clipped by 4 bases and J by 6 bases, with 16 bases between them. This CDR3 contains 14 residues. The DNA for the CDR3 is TGCGCCAGCAGCCTTGTGGGCGGAGGAGCTGAAGCTTTCTTT. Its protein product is CASSLVGGGAEAFF. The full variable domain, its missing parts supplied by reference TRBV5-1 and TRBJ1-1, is KAGVTQTPRYLIKTRGQQVTLSCSPISGHRSVSWYQQTPGQGLQFLFEYFSETQRNKGNFPGRFSGRQFSNSRSEMNVSTLELGDSALYLCASSLVGGGAEAFFGQGTRLTVV.

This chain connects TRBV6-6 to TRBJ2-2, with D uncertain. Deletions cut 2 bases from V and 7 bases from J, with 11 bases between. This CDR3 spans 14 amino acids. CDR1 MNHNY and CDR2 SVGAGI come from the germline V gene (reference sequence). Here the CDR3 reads CASSYGSGFGELFF. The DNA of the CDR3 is TGTGCCAGCAGTTACGGATCCGGGTTCGGGGAGCTGTTTTTT.

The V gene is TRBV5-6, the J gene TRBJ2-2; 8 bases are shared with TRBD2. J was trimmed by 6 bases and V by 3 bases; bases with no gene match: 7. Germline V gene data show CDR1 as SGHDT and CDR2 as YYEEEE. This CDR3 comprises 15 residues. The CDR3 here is CASSSPGLVPGELFF. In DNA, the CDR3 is TGTGCCAGCAGCTCCCCGGGACTAGTACCCGGGGAGCTGTTTTTT.

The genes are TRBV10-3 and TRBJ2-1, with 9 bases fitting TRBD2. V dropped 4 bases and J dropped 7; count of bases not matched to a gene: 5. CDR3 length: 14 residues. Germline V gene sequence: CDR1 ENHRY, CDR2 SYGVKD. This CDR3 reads CAISGSGGGNEQFF. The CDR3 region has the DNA TGTGCCATCAGTGGTAGCGGGGGAGGGAATGAGCAGTTCTTC.

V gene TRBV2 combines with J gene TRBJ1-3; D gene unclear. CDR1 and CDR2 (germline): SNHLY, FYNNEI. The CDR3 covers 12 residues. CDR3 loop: CSVRQAGNTIYF. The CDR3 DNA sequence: TGTTCGGTCCGCCAAGCTGGAAACACCATATATTTT.

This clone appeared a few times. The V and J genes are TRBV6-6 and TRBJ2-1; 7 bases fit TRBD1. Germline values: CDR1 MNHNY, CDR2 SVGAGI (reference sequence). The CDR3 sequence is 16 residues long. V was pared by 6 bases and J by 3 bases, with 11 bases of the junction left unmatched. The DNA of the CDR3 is TGTGCCAGCAGCAAACGAACAGGGGCGAACTACAATGAGCAGTTCTTC. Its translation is CASSKRTGANYNEQFF.

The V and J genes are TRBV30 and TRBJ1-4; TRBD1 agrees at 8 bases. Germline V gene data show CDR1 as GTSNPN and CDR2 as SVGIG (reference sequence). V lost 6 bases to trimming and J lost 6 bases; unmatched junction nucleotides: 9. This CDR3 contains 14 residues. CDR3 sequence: CACTTGVKDEKLFF. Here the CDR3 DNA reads TGTGCCTGCACGACAGGGGTGAAAGATGAAAAACTGTTTTTT. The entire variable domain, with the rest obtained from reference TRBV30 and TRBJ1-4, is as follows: SQTIHQWPATLVQPVGSPLSLECTVEGTSNPNLYWYRQAAGRGLQLLFYSVGIGQISSEVPQNLSASRPQDRQFILSSKKLLLSDSGFYLCACTTGVKDEKLFFGSGTQLSVL.

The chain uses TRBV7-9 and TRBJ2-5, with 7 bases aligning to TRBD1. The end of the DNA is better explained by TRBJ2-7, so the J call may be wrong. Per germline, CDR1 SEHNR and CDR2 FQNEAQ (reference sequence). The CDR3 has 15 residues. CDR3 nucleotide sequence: TGTGCCAGCAGGAACACAGGGACAGCGCACTACGAGCAGTACTTC. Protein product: CASRNTGTAHYEQYF.

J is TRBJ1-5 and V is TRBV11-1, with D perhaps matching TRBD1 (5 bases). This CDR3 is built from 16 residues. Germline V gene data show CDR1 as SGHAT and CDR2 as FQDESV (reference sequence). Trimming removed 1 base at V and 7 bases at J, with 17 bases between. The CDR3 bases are TGTGCCAGCAGCTTAGAGGGCTGGGGGGACGACCAGCCCCAGCATTTT. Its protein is CASSLEGWGDDQPQHF. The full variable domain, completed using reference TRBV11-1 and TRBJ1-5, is EAEVAQSPRYKITEKSQAVAFWCDPISGHATLYWYRQILGQGPELLVQFQDESVVDDSQLPKDRFSAERLKGVDSTLKIQPAELGDSAMYLCASSLEGWGDDQPQHFGDGTRLSIL.

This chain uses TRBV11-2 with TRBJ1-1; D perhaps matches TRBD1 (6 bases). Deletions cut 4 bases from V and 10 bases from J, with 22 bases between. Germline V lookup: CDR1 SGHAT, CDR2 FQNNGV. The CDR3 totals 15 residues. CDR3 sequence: CASSYVRTDSGGAFF. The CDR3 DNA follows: TGTGCCAGCAGCTACGTCCGGACAGATTCGGGTGGAGCTTTCTTT. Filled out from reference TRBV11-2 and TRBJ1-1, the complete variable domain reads EAGVAQSPRYKIIEKRQSVAFWCNPISGHATLYWYQQILGQGPKLLIQFQNNGVVDDSQLPKDRFSAERLKGVDSTLKIQPAKLEDSAVYLCASSYVRTDSGGAFFGQGTRLTVV.